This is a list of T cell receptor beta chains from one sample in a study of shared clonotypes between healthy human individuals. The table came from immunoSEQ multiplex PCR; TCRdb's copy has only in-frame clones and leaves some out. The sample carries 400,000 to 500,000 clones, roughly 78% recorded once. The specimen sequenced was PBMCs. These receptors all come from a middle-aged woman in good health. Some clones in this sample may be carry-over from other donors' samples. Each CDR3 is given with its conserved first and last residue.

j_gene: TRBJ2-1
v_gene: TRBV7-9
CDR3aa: CASSFGANEQFF

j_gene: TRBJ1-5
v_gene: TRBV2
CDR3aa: CASSEARTENQPQHF

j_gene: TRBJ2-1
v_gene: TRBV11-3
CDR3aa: CASSLKSGAKAYNEQFF

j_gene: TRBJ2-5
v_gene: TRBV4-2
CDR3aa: CASSPRLAGETQYF

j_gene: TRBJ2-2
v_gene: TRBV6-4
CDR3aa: CASSAGISGELFF

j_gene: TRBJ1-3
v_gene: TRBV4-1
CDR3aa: CASSLARGQGNTIYF

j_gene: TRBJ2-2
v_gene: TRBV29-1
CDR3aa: CSVSGRANTGELFF

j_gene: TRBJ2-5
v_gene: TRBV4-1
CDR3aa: CASSPRVAGGEQYF

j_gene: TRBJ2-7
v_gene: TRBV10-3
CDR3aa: CATSGGYEQYF

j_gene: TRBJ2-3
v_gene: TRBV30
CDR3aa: CACSGSTDTQYF

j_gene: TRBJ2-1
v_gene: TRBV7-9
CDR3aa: CASSLVSVYNEQFF

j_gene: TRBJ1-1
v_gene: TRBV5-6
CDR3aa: CASSEDSSRGMNTEAFF

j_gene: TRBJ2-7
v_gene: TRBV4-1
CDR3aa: CASRLRDSSYEQYF

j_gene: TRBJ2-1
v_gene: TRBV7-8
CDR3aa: CASSLSTSGSYNEQFF

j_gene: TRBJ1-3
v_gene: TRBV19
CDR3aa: CASSISVPPGNTIYF

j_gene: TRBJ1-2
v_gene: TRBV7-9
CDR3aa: CASSPQILQLGGYTF

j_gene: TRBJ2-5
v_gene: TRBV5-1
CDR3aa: CASSPVEETQYF

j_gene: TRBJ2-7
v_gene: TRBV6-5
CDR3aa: CASSYSAIYYEQYF

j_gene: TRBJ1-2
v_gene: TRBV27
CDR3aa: CASSWDRSNYGYTF

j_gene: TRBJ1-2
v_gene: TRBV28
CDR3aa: CASSFLRGDSTF

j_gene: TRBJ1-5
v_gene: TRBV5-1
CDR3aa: CASSLEGSGQPQHF

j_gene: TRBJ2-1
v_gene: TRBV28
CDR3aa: CASKRDRGYNEQFF

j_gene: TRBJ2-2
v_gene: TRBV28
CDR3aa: CASTRDSENTGELFF

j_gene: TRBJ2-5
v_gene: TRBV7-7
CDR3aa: CASSTGGAGGQETQYF

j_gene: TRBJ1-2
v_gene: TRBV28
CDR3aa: CASSLKQGLDYGYTF

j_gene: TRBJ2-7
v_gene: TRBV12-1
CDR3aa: CASSLGTPRYEQYF

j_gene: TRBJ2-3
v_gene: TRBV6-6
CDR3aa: CASSTGTHTDTQYF

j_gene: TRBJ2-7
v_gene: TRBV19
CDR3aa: CASSTRDRNYEQYF

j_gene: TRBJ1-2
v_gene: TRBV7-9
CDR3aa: CASSLSSRGYYGYTF

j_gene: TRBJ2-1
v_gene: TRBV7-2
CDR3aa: CASTHPMSYNEQFF

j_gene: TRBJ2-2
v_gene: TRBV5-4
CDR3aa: CASSSLNANTGELFF

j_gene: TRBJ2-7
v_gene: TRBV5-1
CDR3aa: CASSLGAAQSYEPYF

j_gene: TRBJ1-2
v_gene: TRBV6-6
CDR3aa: CASSPGKYYGYTF

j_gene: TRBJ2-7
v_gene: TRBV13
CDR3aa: CASSLVLAVTYEQYF

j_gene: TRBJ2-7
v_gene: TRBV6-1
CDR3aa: CASSERQGLSYEQYF

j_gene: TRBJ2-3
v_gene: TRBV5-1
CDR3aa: CASSLAVDTQYF

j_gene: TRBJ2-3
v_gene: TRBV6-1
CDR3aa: CASSDGTSGGSTDTQYF

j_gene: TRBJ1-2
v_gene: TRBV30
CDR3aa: CAWSVSQYGYTF

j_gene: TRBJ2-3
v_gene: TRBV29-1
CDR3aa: CSVESTGGSDTQYF

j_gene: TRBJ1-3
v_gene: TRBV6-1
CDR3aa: CASSDQRGNTIYF

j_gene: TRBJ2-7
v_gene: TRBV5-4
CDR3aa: CASSPDRNYEQYF

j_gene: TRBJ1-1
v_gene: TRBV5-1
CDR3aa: CASSLAGADTEALF